What follows are 25 T cell receptor beta chains derived from one specimen sequenced in a study of molecular identifiers for immune sequencing clone quantification. Via MiXCR, TCRdb re-called the PCR reads, giving one row per CDR3 protein. This repertoire shows some 680,000 distinct CDR3 sequences, 25% found once; its top ten account for 0.75% to 0.8%. The material sequenced was naive CD8+ T cells from blood, with Jurkat cell RNA spiked in. Regarding subset: FACS-sorted CD8+CD4-CCR7+CD45RA+ naive T cells. The origin of the receptors is a human donor in good health. Some libraries in this study had Jurkat cell RNA spiked in.

In this sample, this clonotype turned up many times. V gene TRBV30 combines with J gene TRBJ2-7, with D unclear. The CDR3 length is 11 residues. Trimming removed 3 bases at V and 4 bases at J, with 7 bases between. Germline CDR1 GTSNPN, CDR2 SVGIG (reference sequence). The chain's CDR3 is CAWSLGYEQYF. The DNA for the CDR3 is TGTGCCTGGAGCCTGGGTTACGAGCAGTACTTC.

This clonotype was picked up a small number of times. The chain couples TRBV7-9 to TRBJ2-2, with TRBD2 identical over 8 bases. This CDR3 has 17 amino acids. Trimming at V came to 0 bases and at J to 1 base, leaving 4 bases not matched to a gene. The V gene's germline CDR1 is SEHNR and CDR2 FQNEAQ (reference sequence). CDR3 residues: CASSLAPAGVNTGELFF. The CDR3, as DNA: TGTGCCAGCAGCTTAGCCCCAGCGGGGGTGAACACCGGGGAGCTGTTTTTT.

This clonotype was counted ten times or more. The V call is TRBV20-1, the J call TRBJ1-4; D call uncertain. The V gene lost 5 bases and the J gene lost 0 bases, with 7 bases spanning the gap. CDR3 size: 13 residues. CDR1 and CDR2 from the germline V gene are DFQATT and SNEGSKA (reference sequence). The CDR3 here is CSASYATNEKLFF. The CDR3 nucleotides read TGCAGTGCTTCGTATGCAACTAATGAAAAACTGTTTTTT.

Of note for this clonotype: This may be a read error: a much more frequent sequence differs by one nucleotide. V and J are TRBV20-1 and TRBJ2-7; D unresolved. The germline V gene has CDR1 DFQATT and CDR2 SNEGSKA (reference sequence). V lost 3 bases and J lost 4, with 19 bases in between. This CDR3 has 15 amino acids. The CDR3 spells CSASLAPPGPYEQYF. The CDR3 nucleotides are TGCAGTGCTAGTCTCGCGCCCCCGGGTCCTTACGAGCAGTACTTC.

Points on this clonotype: It may be a read error: a sequence one base away is much more abundant. CDR3: CAGSQGDRVTEAFF. The CDR3 nucleotides are TGCGCCGGCAGCCAAGGGGACAGGGTAACTGAAGCTTTCTTT. This rearrangement joins TRBV4-1 to TRBJ1-1; 9 nucleotides align to TRBD1. CDR1 is MGHRA and CDR2 is YSYEKL in the germline V gene. The CDR3 is 14 residues long.

Here the CDR3 DNA reads TGCAGTAGTGAGCGGGGGGAGACCGGGGAGCTGTTTTTT. Translating it yields CSSERGETGELFF. V is TRBV20-1 and J is TRBJ2-2, with 9 bases aligning to TRBD2. The V gene's germline CDR1 is DFQATT and CDR2 SNEGSKA (reference sequence). Trimming took 8 bases from V and 5 from J; bases not matched to a gene: 6. The CDR3 has 13 residues.

This clonotype was counted ten times or more. This chain joins TRBV3-1 and TRBJ2-5; D possibly corresponds to TRBD1 (5 bases). Trimming pared 0 bases from V and 5 bases from J, leaving 22 bases between. CDR1 LGHDT and CDR2 YNNKEL come from the germline V gene (reference sequence). The CDR3 has 18 amino acids. CDR3 region: CASSQERGANPGAETQYF. In DNA form, the CDR3 reads TGTGCCAGCAGCCAAGAAAGGGGCGCCAACCCGGGTGCTGAGACCCAGTACTTC.

V usage is TRBV5-1 and J usage is TRBJ2-1; 7 positions match TRBD2. The germline CDR1 and CDR2 sequences are SGHRS and YFSETQ. The CDR3 consists of 17 residues. Trimming took 4 bases from V and 0 from J; bases not matched to a gene: 10. The CDR3 bases are TGCGCCAGCAGCCCTGGCTGGGGCGGGAGCTCCTACAATGAGCAGTTCTTC. It codes for CASSPGWGGSSYNEQFF. The variable domain in full, completed from reference TRBV5-1 and TRBJ2-1, reads KAGVTQTPRYLIKTRGQQVTLSCSPISGHRSVSWYQQTPGQGLQFLFEYFSETQRNKGNFPGRFSGRQFSNSRSEMNVSTLELGDSALYLCASSPGWGGSSYNEQFFGPGTRLTVL.

CDR3 nucleotide sequence: TGTGCCAGCAGCTTCCTGGGCAACAATTACGAGCAGTACTTC. Its protein product is CASSFLGNNYEQYF. The genes are TRBV5-6 and TRBJ2-7; D unclear. This CDR3 has 14 residues. In germline, CDR1 is SGHDT, CDR2 YYEEEE. With 2 bases removed from V and 4 bases from J, the gap between germline ends came to 13 bases.

This clonotype was seen a few times. The V gene is TRBV4-3, the J gene TRBJ1-5, with a weak D call TRBD1 (6 bases). The V end lost 3 bases, the J end lost 3 bases, and 12 bases lay between the germline ends. The CDR3 spans 15 residues. Germline CDR1 LGHNA, CDR2 YSLEER. As DNA, the CDR3 is TGCGCCAGCAGCCACGAGACAGGCGACAATCAGCCCCAGCATTTT. Translation: CASSHETGDNQPQHF.

This clonotype was seen at least ten times. This chain joins TRBV6-5 and TRBJ2-1, with no clear D. The V end lost 5 bases, the J end lost 8 bases, and 10 bases lay between the germline ends. CDR1 is MNHEY, CDR2 SVGAGI, per germline. The CDR3 runs to 12 residues. CDR3 nucleotide sequence: TGTGCCAGCAGTCCCCGTGGGGATGAGCAGTTCTTC. It is translated as CASSPRGDEQFF.

Of note for this clonotype: With a much larger clone just one base away, this may be a read error. The rearrangement links TRBV4-1 to TRBJ2-2; the D is unclear. V dropped 4 bases and J dropped 6 bases, with 18 bases sitting between them. CDR1 and CDR2 from the germline V gene are MGHRA and YSYEKL. The CDR3 extends over 16 amino acids. CDR3 amino acids: CASSPEPATRPGELFF. For the CDR3, the DNA is TGCGCCAGCAGCCCAGAGCCGGCTACTCGCCCCGGGGAGCTGTTTTTT.

This clonotype was detected a few times. Here the CDR3 omits its conserved ending phenylalanine or tryptophan, so a read error is the likely source. V usage is TRBV28 and J usage is TRBJ1-2; no clear D. This CDR3 comprises 15 residues. Germline CDR1 MDHEN, CDR2 SYDVKM. Trimming pared 6 bases from V and 5 bases from J, leaving 19 bases between. CDR3 nucleotides: TGTGCCAGCAGGCTTCTACCCAAGACACCTTATGGCTACACCTCC. This encodes CASRLLPKTPYGYTS.

This rearrangement joins TRBV11-3 to TRBJ2-7, with no clear D. In germline, CDR1 is SGHNT, CDR2 YENEEA. V lost 4 bases, J lost 2 bases, and 12 bases lay in between. The CDR3 runs to 14 residues. The chain's CDR3 is CASSSPLVPYEQYF. Written as DNA, the CDR3 is TGTGCCAGCAGCTCTCCCTTAGTCCCCTACGAGCAGTACTTC.

As concerns this clonotype: The junction does not match germline at one end; this may be a read error. This CDR3 reads CASPTKGQGQPRGYAQYF. In nucleotides, the CDR3 is TGTGCCAGCCCTACGAAGGGACAGGGGCAACCCCGCGGCTACGCGCAGTACTTC. The chain has TRBV25-1 and TRBJ2-7; 10 bases are a match to TRBD1. The CDR3 contains 18 residues. CDR1 is MGHDK, CDR2 SYGVNS, per germline.

This clonotype was observed at least ten times. This chain connects TRBV29-1 to TRBJ2-3; D uncertain. The germline gives CDR1 SQVTM, CDR2 ANQGSEA. The CDR3 totals 13 residues. Trimming left V 6 bases short and J 2 bases short, with 12 bases between. CDR3 in amino acids: CSVGWPTTDTQYF. CDR3 DNA sequence: TGCAGCGTAGGGTGGCCAACCACAGATACGCAGTATTTT.

The chain links TRBV6-2 or TRBV6-3 to TRBJ2-1; D ambiguous. The CDR3 is 14 residues long. The germline V gene has CDR1 MNHEY and CDR2 SVGEGT. V was clipped by 9 bases and J by 5 bases, with 17 bases between them. The CDR3 bases are TGTGCCAGTACCCCGGGCCCCGTAGACAATGAGCAGTTCTTC. Its protein is CASTPGPVDNEQFF.

This chain joins TRBV4-3 and TRBJ2-7; D unclear. Looked up from germline, CDR1 is LGHNA and CDR2 is YSLEER. The length of the CDR3 is 15 residues. Trimming left V 0 bases short and J 3 bases short, with 12 bases between. The CDR3 spells CASSQDIPPGYEQYF. The CDR3 region has the DNA TGCGCCAGCAGCCAAGATATTCCCCCGGGCTACGAGCAGTACTTC.

The sample holds many counts of this clonotype. It is unclear where the CDR3 begins or ends on the DNA, so no DNA is shown, and the CDR3 is as TCRdb lists it. This rearrangement joins TRBV4-3 to TRBJ2-3. Germline assignment: CDR1 LGHNA and CDR2 YSLEER. The CDR3 is 14 amino acids long, termini counted. This chain's CDR3 is CASSPGFFGDTQYF.

The chain has TRBV7-9 and TRBJ2-4; 7 bases agree with TRBD1. The J segment lost 11 bases and the V segment lost 5 bases, leaving 9 bases of the junction unmatched. CDR1 and CDR2 (germline): SEHNR, FQNEAQ (reference sequence). The CDR3 extends over 13 amino acids. CDR3 loop: CASSLAQGNVQYF. The CDR3 DNA reads TGTGCCAGCAGCCTGGCACAGGGGAACGTTCAGTACTTC. The variable domain in full, with the rest retrieved from reference TRBV7-9 and TRBJ2-4, is DTGVSQNPRHKITKRGQNVTFRCDPISEHNRLYWYRQTLGQGPEFLTYFQNEAQLEKSRLLSDRFSAERPKGSFSTLEIQRTEQGDSAMYLCASSLAQGNVQYFGAGTRLSVL.

With respect to this clonotype: At one boundary the junction diverges from the germline segment, which might be a read error. V usage is TRBV7-2 and J usage is TRBJ2-5; 7 bases agree with TRBD1. This CDR3 region has 14 residues. CDR1 and CDR2 from the germline V gene are SGHTA and FQGNSA. The CDR3 sequence: CASSLAGTAETPYF. CDR3 sequence (DNA): TGTGCCAGCAGCTTAGCCGGGACAGCAGAGACCCCGTACTTC.

This clonotype has just a few counts. The chain employs TRBV29-1 and TRBJ2-3, with 7 bases matching TRBD2. V dropped 8 bases and J dropped 0; count of bases not matched to a gene: 11. Germline CDR1 and CDR2: SQVTM and ANQGSEA. This CDR3 is 15 amino acids long. CDR3 sequence reads: CSIHPSGRSTDTQYF. The CDR3 DNA follows: TGCAGCATTCACCCTAGCGGCAGAAGCACAGATACGCAGTATTTT.

This rearrangement joins TRBV6-2 or TRBV6-3 to TRBJ1-5, with D uncertain. The CDR3 totals 14 residues. V dropped 6 bases and J dropped 0 bases, with 9 bases sitting between them. From germline, CDR1 is MNHEY and CDR2 SVGEGT. CDR3 sequence: CASRTLYSNQPQHF. CDR3 nucleotides: TGTGCCAGCAGGACCTTATATAGCAATCAGCCCCAGCATTTT.

In this sample, this clonotype turned up many times. The V and J genes are TRBV11-2 and TRBJ2-1; D remains ambiguous. Between the trimmed V and J ends, which lost 2 bases and 0 bases, there was a span of 5 bases. Looked up from germline, CDR1 is SGHAT and CDR2 is FQNNGV. This CDR3 has 14 residues. CDR3 sequence: CASSLTASYNEQFF. The CDR3 coding sequence is TGTGCCAGCAGCTTAACAGCCTCCTACAATGAGCAGTTCTTC.

Turning to this clonotype: A read error may be the cause here, since a much bigger clone is one base away. V usage is TRBV30 and J usage is TRBJ2-7, with D unresolved. This CDR3 is 12 amino acids long. Trimming took 5 bases from V and 4 from J, leaving 12 bases between them. Germline loops: CDR1 GTSNPN, CDR2 SVGIG (reference sequence). The CDR3 is CAWRIQGYEQYF. The DNA for the CDR3 is TGTGCCTGGCGTATCCAAGGATACGAGCAGTACTTC.